This T cell receptor (beta chain) was sequenced during a study of CDR3 diversity in severe acne. Each CDR3 protein gets one entry after TCRdb re-called the PCR reads with MiXCR. The table shows fewer than 90,000 distinct CDR3 sequences, with approximately 49% occurring only once. Germline V lookup: CDR1 DFQATT, CDR2 SNEGSKA (reference sequence). V was cut by 6 bases and J by 3 bases, with 28 bases left in between. The CDR3 has 18 amino acids. This TCR came from a male donor with severe acne vulgaris. The rearrangement uses TRBV20-1 and TRBJ2-3; possible D gene TRBD2, 7 bases. Sequenced input: blood. DNA of the CDR3: TGCAGTGCCTCAGGATTTGCGGGAGTCGGGGGGCAGACAGATACGCAGTATTTT. This encodes CSASGFAGVGGQTDTQYF.